The 13 T cell receptor beta chains reported below all come from one sample, sequenced in a study of blood T cell repertoires in COVID-19. The method was immunoSEQ multiplex PCR; TCRdb's version includes in-frame clones alone and lacks a portion of them. The data hold some 240,000 clones, with 80% to 85% observed a single time. The specimen sequenced was PBMCs or T cells enriched from blood (not recorded which). The receptors stem from a man over 45 who had recovered from COVID-19.

The V and J genes are TRBV7-2 and TRBJ2-6; D call uncertain. The length of the CDR3 is 17 residues. V was cut by 2 bases and J by 0 bases, with 11 bases left in between. In germline, CDR1 is SGHTA, CDR2 FQGNSA. Written as DNA, the CDR3 is TGTGCCAGCAGCTTATTGGCACCTCCCTCTGGGGCCAACGTCCTGACTTTC. Translated: CASSLLAPPSGANVLTF.

This chain joins TRBV19 and TRBJ2-1, with D possibly matching TRBD2 (5 bases). CDR1 and CDR2 (germline): LNHDA, SQIVND (reference sequence). This CDR3 region has 12 residues. V was cut by 5 bases and J by 7 bases, with 9 bases left in between. Here the CDR3 DNA reads TGTGCCAGTAGTGGCGGGTCAAATGAGCAGTTCTTC. Encoded protein: CASSGGSNEQFF.

As DNA, the CDR3 is TGTGCCAGCAGTGGAAATTGGCCTAGCGGGACAAAAGATACGCAGTATTTT. It encodes CASSGNWPSGTKDTQYF. The chain employs TRBV6-1 and TRBJ2-3, with 9 bases that match TRBD2. The trim removed 4 bases at V and 5 bases at J, leaving 13 bases unmatched. Per germline, CDR1 MNHNS and CDR2 SASEGT. CDR3 size: 17 residues.

The J gene is TRBJ2-2, the V gene TRBV29-1; 7 bases are shared with TRBD1. Germline lookup yields CDR1 SQVTM and CDR2 ANQGSEA. The CDR3 consists of 14 residues. Trimming took 6 bases from V and 6 from J; bases not matched to a gene: 10. CDR3 in DNA: TGCAGCGTCGAGTCGACAGGGTTGTCCGGGGAGCTGTTTTTT. It encodes CSVESTGLSGELFF.

V gene TRBV30 combines with J gene TRBJ2-3, with D tentatively TRBD1 (6 bases). V gave up 5 bases and J gave up 0 bases, with 9 bases separating them. The CDR3 has 13 residues. The germline gives CDR1 GTSNPN, CDR2 SVGIG (reference sequence). The CDR3 DNA is TGTGCCTGGGACAGGCCTAGCACAGATACGCAGTATTTT. Protein sequence: CAWDRPSTDTQYF.

The rearrangement joins TRBV30 to TRBJ1-3; perhaps TRBD1 as D (6 bases). Germline V gives CDR1 GTSNPN, CDR2 SVGIG (reference sequence). Deletions cut 5 bases from V and 3 bases from J, with 17 bases between. The CDR3 contains 15 residues. In nucleotides, the CDR3 is TGTGCCTGGGGATGGTTGGGGGCGGATGGAAACACCATATATTTT. It is translated as CAWGWLGADGNTIYF.

This clone was counted between two and nine times. The chain joins TRBV5-4 to TRBJ1-1; weak D call: TRBD1 (6 bases). The CDR3 spans 14 residues. Between the trimmed V and J ends, which lost 5 bases and 7 bases, there was a span of 18 bases. Germline-derived CDR1 and CDR2 are SGHNT and YYREEE (reference sequence). Written as DNA, the CDR3 is TGTGCCAGCAGAGTAAAAGGGGGACTAGATGAAGCTTTCTTT. Residues: CASRVKGGLDEAFF.

The gene calls are TRBV7-2 and TRBJ2-7; D call uncertain. The CDR3 is 16 amino acids. Between the trimmed V and J ends, which lost 5 bases and 0 bases, there was a span of 17 bases. Germline CDR1 SGHTA, CDR2 FQGNSA. The chain's CDR3 is CASSPIAVATSYEQYF. For the CDR3, the DNA is TGTGCCAGCAGCCCCATTGCAGTAGCTACCTCCTACGAGCAGTACTTC. Filled out from reference TRBV7-2 and TRBJ2-7, the complete variable domain reads GAGVSQSPSNKVTEKGKDVELRCDPISGHTALYWYRQSLGQGLEFLIYFQGNSAPDKSGLPSDRFSAERTGGSVSTLTIQRTQQEDSAVYLCASSPIAVATSYEQYFGPGTRLTVT.

The V gene is TRBV6-5, the J gene TRBJ2-7; 9 nucleotides line up with TRBD1. This CDR3 is 14 amino acids long. Germline lookup yields CDR1 MNHEY and CDR2 SVGAGI. J lost 3 bases, V lost 5 bases, and 5 bases had no gene match. The CDR3 loop reads CASSPPGQGYEQYF. The CDR3 DNA sequence: TGTGCCAGCAGTCCCCCGGGACAGGGCTACGAGCAGTACTTC.

The rearrangement uses TRBV7-9 and TRBJ1-4, with D possibly matching TRBD1 (5 bases). Germline CDR1 is SEHNR and CDR2 is FQNEAQ (reference sequence). The ends were cut back, 4 bases at V and 8 bases at J, with 14 bases in the middle. The CDR3 consists of 14 residues. CDR3 sequence: CASSSQGRVEKLFF. Written as DNA, the CDR3 is TGTGCCAGCAGCTCCCAGGGAAGGGTCGAAAAACTGTTTTTT.

The V and J genes are TRBV4-2 and TRBJ2-3; TRBD1 is a possible D gene (6 bases). The CDR3 consists of 14 residues. V lost 7 bases to trimming and J lost 5 bases, with 16 bases between them. In germline, CDR1 is LGHNA, CDR2 YNFKEQ. CDR3 in amino acids: CASKGPQGRDTQYF. As DNA, the CDR3 is TGTGCCAGCAAGGGTCCCCAGGGGAGAGATACGCAGTATTTT.

This sequence joins TRBV19 and TRBJ2-7, with TRBD1 identical over 7 bases. CDR1 and CDR2 from the germline V gene are LNHDA and SQIVND (reference sequence). Unmatched junction bases numbered 7, after V lost 5 bases and J lost 3 bases. The CDR3 spans 14 residues. CDR3 coding DNA: TGTGCCAGTAGTGCACGGGACAGTAGCTACGAGCAGTACTTC. Amino acids: CASSARDSSYEQYF.

The chain carries TRBV7-8 and TRBJ1-1; D possibly corresponds to TRBD1 (6 bases). CDR1 and CDR2 (germline): SGHVS, FQNEAQ. With 6 bases removed from V and 5 bases from J, the gap between germline ends came to 16 bases. CDR3 length equals 14 residues. The CDR3 coding sequence is TGTGCCAGCAGGGCCACAGGGCTGATAACTGAAGCTTTCTTT. Protein: CASRATGLITEAFF.